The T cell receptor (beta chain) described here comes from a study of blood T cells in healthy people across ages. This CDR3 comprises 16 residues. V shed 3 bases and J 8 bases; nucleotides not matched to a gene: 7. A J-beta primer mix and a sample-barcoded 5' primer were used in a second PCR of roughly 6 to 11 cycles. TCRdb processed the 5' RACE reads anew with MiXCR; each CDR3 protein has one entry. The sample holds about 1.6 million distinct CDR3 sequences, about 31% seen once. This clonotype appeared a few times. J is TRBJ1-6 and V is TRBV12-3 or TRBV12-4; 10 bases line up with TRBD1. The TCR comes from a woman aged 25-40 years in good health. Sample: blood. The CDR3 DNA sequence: TGTGCCAGCAGTTTCGCCGGGACAGGGGCTTATTCACCCCTCCACTTT. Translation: CASSFAGTGAYSPLHF.